This paragraph reports one T cell receptor beta chain. Its antigen is as yet unknown. The CDR3 has 14 amino acids. The sample belongs to a study of somatic mutations in cytotoxic T cells in rheumatoid arthritis. The wider study: Blood samples of 25 to 35 ml were drawn from patients (in EDTA) right after diagnosis and before any treatment. Broader study findings: CD8+ clonality increased with age in rheumatoid arthritis patients but not in healthy controls. With 60 to 65 patients examined, roughly eight had a largest CD8+ clone exceeding 20% of CD8+ cells.

Using immunoSEQ multiplex PCR, the repertoire was profiled, and TCRdb retains in-frame clones only, with some absent. The sample has about 2,600 clones, approximately 80% seen once. The chain links TRBV21-1 to TRBJ1-4. TRBV21-1 is labeled a pseudogene. The origin of this receptor is a man in his 60s with rheumatoid arthritis. The sample taken for sequencing was CD8+ T cells sorted from blood. CDR3 DNA: TGTGCCAGCGGAGGCGTCACATGGGATGAAAAACTGTTTTTT. Translating gives CASGGVTWDEKLFF.